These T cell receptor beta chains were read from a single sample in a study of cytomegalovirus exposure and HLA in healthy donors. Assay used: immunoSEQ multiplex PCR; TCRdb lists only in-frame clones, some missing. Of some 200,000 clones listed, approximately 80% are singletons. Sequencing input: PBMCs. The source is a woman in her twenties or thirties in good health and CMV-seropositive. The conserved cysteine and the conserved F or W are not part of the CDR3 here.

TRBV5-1 ASASLAGSTDTQY
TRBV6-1 ASSEETTDYEQY
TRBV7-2 ASSLDGGTSYEQY
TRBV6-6 ATGLRWGGAYEQY
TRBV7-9 ASSLAGGTQY
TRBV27 ASSSSLNTEAF
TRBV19 ATSDRALSGSGYT
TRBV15 ATRQLAGVYEQY
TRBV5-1 ASSLGVGSHYEQY
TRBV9 ASSPRALNTEAF
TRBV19 ASSIPRGPFQKLF
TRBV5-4 ASSFPGQVAGELF
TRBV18 ASSPQNSRDEQY
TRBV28 ASSFPPFGAGELF
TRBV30 AWSVQGELF
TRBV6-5 ASGDRDSAREMQI
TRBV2 AGLRRGTGDEKLF
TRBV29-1 SVGDRLNTEAF
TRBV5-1 ASSLTGNPVDTQY
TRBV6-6 ASSPGYKQPQH
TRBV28 ASVTGTNLYEQY
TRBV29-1 TVARTGDYGEAF
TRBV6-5 ASSNKDRRSYGYT
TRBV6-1 ASSEGRFTEAF
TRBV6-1 ASSPRLAGVSEQF
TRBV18 ASSPGTPTGKRF
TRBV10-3 AISESPDRGDGYT
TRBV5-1 ASSEGVNTEAF
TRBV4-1 ASSQVEGWRYEQY
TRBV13 ASSSGLAVGPDTQY
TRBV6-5 ARGQGDPYEQY
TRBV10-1 ASRAGIGTEAF
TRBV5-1 ASAPLAGSSSYNEQF
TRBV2 ASSPEERGYNEQF
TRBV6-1 ASSEDRADTQY
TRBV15 ATSRASGRAADTQY
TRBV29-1 SVGLSPETQY
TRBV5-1 ASSLALAASYEQY
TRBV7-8 ASSLNHRALNEKLF
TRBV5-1 ASSKTGQDRQETQY
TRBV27 ASSNLRQGSANYGYT
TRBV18 ASSPQGAHGYT
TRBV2 ASTLGQTAWGTDTQY
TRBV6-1 ASSVTQGSYGYT
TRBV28 ASRTTGSSYEQY
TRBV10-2 ASSDPPSVAVDTQY
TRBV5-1 ASNVAGYGDTQY
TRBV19 ASSALLGRQETQY